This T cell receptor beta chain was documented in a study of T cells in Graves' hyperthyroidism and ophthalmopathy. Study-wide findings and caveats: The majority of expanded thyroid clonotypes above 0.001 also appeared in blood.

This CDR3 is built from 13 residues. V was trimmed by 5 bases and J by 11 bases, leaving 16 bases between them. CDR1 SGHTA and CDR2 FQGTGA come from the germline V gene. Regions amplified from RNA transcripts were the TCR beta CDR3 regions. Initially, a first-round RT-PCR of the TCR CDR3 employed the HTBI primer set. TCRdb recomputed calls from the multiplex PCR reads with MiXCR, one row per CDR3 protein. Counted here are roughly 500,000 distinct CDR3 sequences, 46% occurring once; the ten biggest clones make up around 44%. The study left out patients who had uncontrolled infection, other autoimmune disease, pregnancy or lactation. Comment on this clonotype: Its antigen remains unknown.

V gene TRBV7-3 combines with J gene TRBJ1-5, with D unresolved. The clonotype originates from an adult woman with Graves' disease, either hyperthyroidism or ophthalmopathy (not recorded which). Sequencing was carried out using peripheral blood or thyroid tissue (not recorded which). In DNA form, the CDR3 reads TGTGCCAGCAGCGGCGGGAGTGGGGAGACCCAGCATTTT. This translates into CASSGGSGETQHF.